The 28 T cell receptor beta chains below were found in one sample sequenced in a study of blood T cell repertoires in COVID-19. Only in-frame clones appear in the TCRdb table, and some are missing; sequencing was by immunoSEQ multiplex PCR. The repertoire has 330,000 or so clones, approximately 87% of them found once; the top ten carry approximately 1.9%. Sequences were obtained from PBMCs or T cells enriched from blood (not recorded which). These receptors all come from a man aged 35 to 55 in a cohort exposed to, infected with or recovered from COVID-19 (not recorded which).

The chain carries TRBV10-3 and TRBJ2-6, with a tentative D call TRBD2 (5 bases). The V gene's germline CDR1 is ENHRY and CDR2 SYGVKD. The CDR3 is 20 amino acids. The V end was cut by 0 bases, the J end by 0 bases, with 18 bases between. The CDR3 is CAISESRVRRSSSGANVLTF. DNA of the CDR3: TGTGCCATCAGTGAGTCGAGGGTAAGGAGGTCGAGCTCTGGGGCCAACGTCCTGACTTTC.

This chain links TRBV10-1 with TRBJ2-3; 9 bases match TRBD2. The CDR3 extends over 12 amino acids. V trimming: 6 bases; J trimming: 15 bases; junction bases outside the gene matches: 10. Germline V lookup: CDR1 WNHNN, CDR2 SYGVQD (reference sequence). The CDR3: CASRTSGTDSYF. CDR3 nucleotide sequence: TGCGCCAGCAGGACTAGCGGAACCGATTCATATTTT.

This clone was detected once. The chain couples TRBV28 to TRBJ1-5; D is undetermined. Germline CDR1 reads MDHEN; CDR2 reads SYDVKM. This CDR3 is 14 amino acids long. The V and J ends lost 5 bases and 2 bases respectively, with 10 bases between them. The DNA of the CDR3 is TGTGCCAGCAGTCCCCAGCGCTGCAATCAGCCCCAGCATTTT. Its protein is CASSPQRCNQPQHF. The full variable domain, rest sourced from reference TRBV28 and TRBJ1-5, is DVKVTQSSRYLVKRTGEKVFLECVQDMDHENMFWYRQDPGLGLRLIYFSYDVKMKEKGDIPEGYSVSREKKERFSLILESASTNQTSMYLCASSPQRCNQPQHFGDGTRLSIL.

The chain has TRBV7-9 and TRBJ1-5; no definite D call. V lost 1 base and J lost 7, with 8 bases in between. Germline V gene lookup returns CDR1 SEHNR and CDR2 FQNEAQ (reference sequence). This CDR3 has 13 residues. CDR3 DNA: TGTGCCAGCAGCTTAGGGGCTTCCCAGCCCCAGCATTTT. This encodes CASSLGASQPQHF.

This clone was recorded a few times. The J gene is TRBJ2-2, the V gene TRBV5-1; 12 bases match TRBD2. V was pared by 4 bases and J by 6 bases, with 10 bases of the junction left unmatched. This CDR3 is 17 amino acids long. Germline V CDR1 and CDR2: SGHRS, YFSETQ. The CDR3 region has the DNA TGCGCCAGCAGCAAGGGACTAGCGGGCGTATATTCCGGGGAGCTGTTTTTT. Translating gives CASSKGLAGVYSGELFF. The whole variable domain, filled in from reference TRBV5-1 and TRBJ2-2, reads KAGVTQTPRYLIKTRGQQVTLSCSPISGHRSVSWYQQTPGQGLQFLFEYFSETQRNKGNFPGRFSGRQFSNSRSEMNVSTLELGDSALYLCASSKGLAGVYSGELFFGEGSRLTVL.

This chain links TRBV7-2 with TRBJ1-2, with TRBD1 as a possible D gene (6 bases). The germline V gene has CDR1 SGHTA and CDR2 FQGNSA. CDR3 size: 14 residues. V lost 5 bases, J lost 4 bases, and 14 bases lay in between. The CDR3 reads CASSPRDRFYGYTF. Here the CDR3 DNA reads TGTGCCAGCAGCCCACGTGACAGGTTCTATGGCTACACCTTC.

CDR3 sequence (DNA): TGTGCCAGCAGTGGCAGTAATCAGCCCCAGCATTTT. This translates into CASSGSNQPQHF. This chain links TRBV25-1 with TRBJ1-5, with no clear D. V was clipped by 4 bases and J by 4 bases, with 5 bases between them. There are 12 residues in the CDR3. Germline V gives CDR1 MGHDK, CDR2 SYGVNS.

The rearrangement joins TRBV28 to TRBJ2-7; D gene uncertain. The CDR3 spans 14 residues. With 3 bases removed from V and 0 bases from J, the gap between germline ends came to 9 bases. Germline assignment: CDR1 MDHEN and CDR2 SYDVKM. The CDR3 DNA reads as TGTGCCAGCAGTTTTGAGGCGAGCTCCTACGAGCAGTACTTC. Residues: CASSFEASSYEQYF. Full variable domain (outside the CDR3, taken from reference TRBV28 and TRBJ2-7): DVKVTQSSRYLVKRTGEKVFLECVQDMDHENMFWYRQDPGLGLRLIYFSYDVKMKEKGDIPEGYSVSREKKERFSLILESASTNQTSMYLCASSFEASSYEQYFGPGTRLTVT.

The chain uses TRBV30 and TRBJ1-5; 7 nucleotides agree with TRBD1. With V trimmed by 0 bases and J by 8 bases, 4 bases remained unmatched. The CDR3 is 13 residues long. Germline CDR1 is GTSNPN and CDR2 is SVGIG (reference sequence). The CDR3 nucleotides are TGTGCCTGGAGTGTACAGGGGATCAAGCCCCAGCATTTT. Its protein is CAWSVQGIKPQHF. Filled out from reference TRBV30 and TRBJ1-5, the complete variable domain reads SQTIHQWPATLVQPVGSPLSLECTVEGTSNPNLYWYRQAAGRGLQLLFYSVGIGQISSEVPQNLSASRPQDRQFILSSKKLLLSDSGFYLCAWSVQGIKPQHFGDGTRLSIL.

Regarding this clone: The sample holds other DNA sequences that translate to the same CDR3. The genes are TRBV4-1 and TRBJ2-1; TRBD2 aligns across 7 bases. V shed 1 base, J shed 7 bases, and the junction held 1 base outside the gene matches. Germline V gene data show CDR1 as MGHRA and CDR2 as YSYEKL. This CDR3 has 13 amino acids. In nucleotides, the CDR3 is TGCGCCAGCAGCCAAGGAGCGGGAAATGAGCAGTTCTTC. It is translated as CASSQGAGNEQFF.

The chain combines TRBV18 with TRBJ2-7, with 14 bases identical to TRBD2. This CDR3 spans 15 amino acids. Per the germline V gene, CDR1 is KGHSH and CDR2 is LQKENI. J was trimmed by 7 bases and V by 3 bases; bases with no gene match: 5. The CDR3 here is CASSPPTSGRAEQYF. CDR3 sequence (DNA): TGTGCCAGCTCACCCCCGACTAGCGGGAGGGCGGAGCAGTACTTC.

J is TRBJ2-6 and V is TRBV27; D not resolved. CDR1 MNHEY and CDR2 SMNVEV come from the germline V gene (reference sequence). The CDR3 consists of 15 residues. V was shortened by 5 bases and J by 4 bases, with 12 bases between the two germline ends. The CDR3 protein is CASSSRHSGANVLTF. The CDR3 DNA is TGTGCCAGCAGTAGCAGGCATTCCGGGGCCAACGTCCTGACTTTC.

This CDR3 reads CSVGTSANEQFF. In DNA form, the CDR3 reads TGCAGCGTCGGGACTAGCGCCAATGAGCAGTTCTTC. The V call is TRBV29-1, the J call TRBJ2-1; the match to TRBD2 covers 10 bases. The germline gives CDR1 SQVTM, CDR2 ANQGSEA. V shed 6 bases and J 6 bases; nucleotides not matched to a gene: 2. CDR3 size: 12 residues.

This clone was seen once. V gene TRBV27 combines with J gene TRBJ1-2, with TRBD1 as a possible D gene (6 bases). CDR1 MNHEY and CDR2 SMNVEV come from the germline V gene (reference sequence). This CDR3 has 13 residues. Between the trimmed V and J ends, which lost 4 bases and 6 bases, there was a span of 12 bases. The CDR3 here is CASSSRTDNGYTF. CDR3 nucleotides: TGTGCCAGCAGTTCCCGGACAGATAATGGCTACACCTTC.

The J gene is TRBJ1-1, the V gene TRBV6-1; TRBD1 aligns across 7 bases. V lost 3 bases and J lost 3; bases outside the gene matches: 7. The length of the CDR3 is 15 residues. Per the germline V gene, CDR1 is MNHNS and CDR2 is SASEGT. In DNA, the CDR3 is TGTGCCAGCAGTGAGACCGGGACAGCGTACACTGAAGCTTTCTTT. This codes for CASSETGTAYTEAFF.

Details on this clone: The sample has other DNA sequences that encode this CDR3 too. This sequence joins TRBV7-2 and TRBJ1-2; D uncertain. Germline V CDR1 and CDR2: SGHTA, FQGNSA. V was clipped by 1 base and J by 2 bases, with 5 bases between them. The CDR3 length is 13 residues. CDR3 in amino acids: CASSLGRNYGYTF. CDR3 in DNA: TGTGCCAGCAGCTTAGGGCGGAACTATGGCTACACCTTC.

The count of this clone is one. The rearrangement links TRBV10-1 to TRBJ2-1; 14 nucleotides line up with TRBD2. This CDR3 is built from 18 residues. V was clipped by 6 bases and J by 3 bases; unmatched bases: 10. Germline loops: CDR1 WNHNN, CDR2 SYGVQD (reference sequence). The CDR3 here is CASSETSGRAPNYNEQFF. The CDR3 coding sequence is TGCGCCAGCAGCGAGACTAGCGGGAGGGCCCCAAACTACAATGAGCAGTTCTTC.

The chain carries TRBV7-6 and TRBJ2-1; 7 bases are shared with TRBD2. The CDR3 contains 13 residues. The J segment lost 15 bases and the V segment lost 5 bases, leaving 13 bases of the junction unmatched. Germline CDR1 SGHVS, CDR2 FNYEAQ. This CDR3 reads CASSGPGLVGMFF. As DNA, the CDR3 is TGTGCCAGCAGCGGACCCGGACTAGTCGGCATGTTCTTC. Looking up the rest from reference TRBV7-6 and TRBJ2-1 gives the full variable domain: GAGVSQSPRYKVTKRGQDVALRCDPISGHVSLYWYRQALGQGPEFLTYFNYEAQQDKSGLPNDRFSAERPEGSISTLTIQRTEQRDSAMYRCASSGPGLVGMFFGPGTRLTVL.

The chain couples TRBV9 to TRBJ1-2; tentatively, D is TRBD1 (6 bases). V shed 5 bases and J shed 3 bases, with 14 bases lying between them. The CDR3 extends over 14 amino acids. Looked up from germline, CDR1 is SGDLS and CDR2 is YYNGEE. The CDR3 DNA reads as TGTGCCAGCAGTATAGGGTCAGGGGACTATGGCTACACCTTC. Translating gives CASSIGSGDYGYTF.

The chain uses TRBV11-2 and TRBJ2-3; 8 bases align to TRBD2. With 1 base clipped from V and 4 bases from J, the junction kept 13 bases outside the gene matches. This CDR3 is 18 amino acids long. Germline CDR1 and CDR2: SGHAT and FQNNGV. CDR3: CASSLGHSERERSDTQYF. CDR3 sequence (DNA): TGTGCCAGCAGCTTAGGCCACTCGGAGCGGGAGAGGTCAGATACGCAGTATTTT.

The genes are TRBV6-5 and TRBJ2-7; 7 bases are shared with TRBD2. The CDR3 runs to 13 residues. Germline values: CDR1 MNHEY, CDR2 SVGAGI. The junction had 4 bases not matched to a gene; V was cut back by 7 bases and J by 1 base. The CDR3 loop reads CASTGTISYEQYF. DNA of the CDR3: TGTGCCAGCACCGGGACTATATCCTACGAGCAGTACTTC.

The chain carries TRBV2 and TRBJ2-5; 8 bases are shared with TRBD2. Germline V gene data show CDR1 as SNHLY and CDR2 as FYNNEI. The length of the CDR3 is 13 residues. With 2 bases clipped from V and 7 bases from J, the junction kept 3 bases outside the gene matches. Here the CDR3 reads CASSELAGATQYF. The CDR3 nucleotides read TGTGCCAGCAGTGAACTAGCGGGCGCGACCCAGTACTTC. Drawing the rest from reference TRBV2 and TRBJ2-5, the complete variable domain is EPEVTQTPSHQVTQMGQEVILRCVPISNHLYFYWYRQILGQKVEFLVSFYNNEISEKSEIFDDQFSVERPDGSNFTLKIRSTKLEDSAMYFCASSELAGATQYFGPGTRLLVL.

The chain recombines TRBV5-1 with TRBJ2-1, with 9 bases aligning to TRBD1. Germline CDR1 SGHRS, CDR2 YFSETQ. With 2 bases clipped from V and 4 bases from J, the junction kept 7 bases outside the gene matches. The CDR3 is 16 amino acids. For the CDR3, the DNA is TGCGCCAGCAGCTTTAAGTCCGGACAGGGGTACAATGAGCAGTTCTTC. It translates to CASSFKSGQGYNEQFF. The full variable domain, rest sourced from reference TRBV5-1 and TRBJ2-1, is KAGVTQTPRYLIKTRGQQVTLSCSPISGHRSVSWYQQTPGQGLQFLFEYFSETQRNKGNFPGRFSGRQFSNSRSEMNVSTLELGDSALYLCASSFKSGQGYNEQFFGPGTRLTVL.

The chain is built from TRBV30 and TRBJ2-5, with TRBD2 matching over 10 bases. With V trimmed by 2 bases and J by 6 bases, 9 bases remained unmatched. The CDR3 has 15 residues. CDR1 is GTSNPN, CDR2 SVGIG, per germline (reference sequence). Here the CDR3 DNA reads TGTGCCTGGAGTCCTAGCGGGAGTCGGGTAAAGACCCAGTACTTC. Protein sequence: CAWSPSGSRVKTQYF.

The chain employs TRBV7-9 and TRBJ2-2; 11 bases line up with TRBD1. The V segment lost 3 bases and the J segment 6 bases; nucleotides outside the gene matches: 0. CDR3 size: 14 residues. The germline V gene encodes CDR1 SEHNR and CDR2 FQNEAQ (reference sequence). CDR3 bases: TGTGCCAGCAGCTTGGGACAGGGGGCCGGGGAGCTGTTTTTT. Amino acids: CASSLGQGAGELFF.

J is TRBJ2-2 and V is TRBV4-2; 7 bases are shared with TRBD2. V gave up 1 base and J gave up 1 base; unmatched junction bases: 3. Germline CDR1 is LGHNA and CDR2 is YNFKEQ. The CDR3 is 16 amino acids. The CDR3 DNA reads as TGTGCCAGCAGCCAAGTAGCTAGCGGGAACACCGGGGAGCTGTTTTTT. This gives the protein CASSQVASGNTGELFF.

DNA for the CDR3: TGTGCCAGCAGCACGGACAGTTATAATTCACCCCTCCACTTT. This sequence encodes CASSTDSYNSPLHF. The chain employs TRBV7-9 and TRBJ1-6, with D perhaps TRBD1 (6 bases). From germline, CDR1 is SEHNR and CDR2 FQNEAQ (reference sequence). With 5 bases removed from V and 4 bases from J, the gap between germline ends came to 9 bases. The CDR3 has 14 amino acids.

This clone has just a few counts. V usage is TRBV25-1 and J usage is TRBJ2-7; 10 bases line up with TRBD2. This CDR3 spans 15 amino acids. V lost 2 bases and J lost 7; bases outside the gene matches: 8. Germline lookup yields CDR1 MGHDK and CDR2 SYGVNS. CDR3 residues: CASSEMLAGVREQYF. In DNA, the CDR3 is TGTGCCAGCAGTGAAATGCTAGCGGGAGTGCGGGAGCAGTACTTC.